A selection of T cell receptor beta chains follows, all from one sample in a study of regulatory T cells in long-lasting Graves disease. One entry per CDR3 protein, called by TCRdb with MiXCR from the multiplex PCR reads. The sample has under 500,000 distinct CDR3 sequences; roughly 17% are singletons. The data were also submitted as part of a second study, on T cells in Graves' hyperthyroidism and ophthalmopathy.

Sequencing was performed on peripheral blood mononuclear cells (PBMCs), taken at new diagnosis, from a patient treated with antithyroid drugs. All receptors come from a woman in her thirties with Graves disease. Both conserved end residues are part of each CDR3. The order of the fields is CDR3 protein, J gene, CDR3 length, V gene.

cdr3_aa: CASSLVPTDPSKQYF
j_call: TRBJ2-7
cdr3_length: 15
v_call: TRBV7-8

cdr3_aa: CASSTANQETQYF
j_call: TRBJ2-5
cdr3_length: 13
v_call: TRBV28

cdr3_aa: CASSLVREKTGELFF
j_call: TRBJ2-2
cdr3_length: 15
v_call: TRBV5-4

cdr3_aa: CASSLGQKGTEAFF
j_call: TRBJ1-1
cdr3_length: 14
v_call: TRBV3-1

cdr3_aa: CASGDTRETQYF
j_call: TRBJ2-5
cdr3_length: 12
v_call: TRBV28

cdr3_aa: CASSLRNLAGVEQFF
j_call: TRBJ2-1
cdr3_length: 15
v_call: TRBV28

cdr3_aa: CASSLVLAGGIAGELFF
j_call: TRBJ2-2
cdr3_length: 17
v_call: TRBV5-1

cdr3_aa: CASSSRLSSSYEQYF
j_call: TRBJ2-7
cdr3_length: 15
v_call: TRBV7-2

cdr3_aa: CASTSASGGGTDTQYF
j_call: TRBJ2-3
cdr3_length: 16
v_call: TRBV28

cdr3_aa: CASSSGVNYGYTF
j_call: TRBJ1-2
cdr3_length: 13
v_call: TRBV28

cdr3_aa: CASSRDYLSTDTQYF
j_call: TRBJ2-3
cdr3_length: 15
v_call: TRBV7-2

cdr3_aa: CASSHRAGSYNEQFF
j_call: TRBJ2-1
cdr3_length: 15
v_call: TRBV3-1

cdr3_aa: CASRRGKDSPLHF
j_call: TRBJ1-6
cdr3_length: 13
v_call: TRBV6-1

cdr3_aa: CASRLTGSGANVLTF
j_call: TRBJ2-6
cdr3_length: 15
v_call: TRBV28

cdr3_aa: CASSLFVTSRNEQFF
j_call: TRBJ2-1
cdr3_length: 15
v_call: TRBV28

cdr3_aa: CASSTDGYNEQFF
j_call: TRBJ2-1
cdr3_length: 13
v_call: TRBV7-7

cdr3_aa: CAKTDRGCRTEAFF
j_call: TRBJ1-1
cdr3_length: 14
v_call: TRBV6-4

cdr3_aa: CASSPGQAAYEQYF
j_call: TRBJ2-7
cdr3_length: 14
v_call: TRBV4-1

cdr3_aa: CASSLAFGSSYEQYF
j_call: TRBJ2-7
cdr3_length: 15
v_call: TRBV5-5

cdr3_aa: CASSPLTGDTGELFF
j_call: TRBJ2-2
cdr3_length: 15
v_call: TRBV11-2

cdr3_aa: CASSVQAGNYGYTF
j_call: TRBJ1-2
cdr3_length: 14
v_call: TRBV28

cdr3_aa: CASSFWGTGELFF
j_call: TRBJ2-2
cdr3_length: 13
v_call: TRBV7-8

cdr3_aa: CASSLNNQPQHF
j_call: TRBJ1-5
cdr3_length: 12
v_call: TRBV2

cdr3_aa: CASSDPSQKGNYEQYF
j_call: TRBJ2-7
cdr3_length: 16
v_call: TRBV6-2/TRBV6-3

cdr3_aa: CASSYSSGVRHEQYF
j_call: TRBJ2-7
cdr3_length: 15
v_call: TRBV6-2/TRBV6-3

cdr3_aa: CASSLYQRGGPQETQYF
j_call: TRBJ2-5
cdr3_length: 17
v_call: TRBV6-1

cdr3_aa: CASSQLAGDTYEQYF
j_call: TRBJ2-7
cdr3_length: 15
v_call: TRBV12-3/TRBV12-4

cdr3_aa: CSVEWTGLAGARYQFF
j_call: TRBJ2-1
cdr3_length: 16
v_call: TRBV29-1

cdr3_aa: CATSAEGGSNQPQHF
j_call: TRBJ1-5
cdr3_length: 15
v_call: TRBV24-1

cdr3_aa: CASSVGLAIDSYEQYF
j_call: TRBJ2-7
cdr3_length: 16
v_call: TRBV5-1

cdr3_aa: CASSWGHLEETQYF
j_call: TRBJ2-5
cdr3_length: 14
v_call: TRBV5-1

cdr3_aa: CASKLAGNTEAFF
j_call: TRBJ1-1
cdr3_length: 13
v_call: TRBV6-1

cdr3_aa: CASSLARSGNYEQYF
j_call: TRBJ2-7
cdr3_length: 15
v_call: TRBV7-8

cdr3_aa: CASSFQMRGYEQYF
j_call: TRBJ2-7
cdr3_length: 14
v_call: TRBV10-2

cdr3_aa: CASSATGQLTDTQYF
j_call: TRBJ2-3
cdr3_length: 15
v_call: TRBV7-3

cdr3_aa: CATSDSRTSGRTDTQYF
j_call: TRBJ2-3
cdr3_length: 17
v_call: TRBV24-1